A selection of T cell receptor beta chains follows, all from one sample in a study of blood T cell repertoires in COVID-19. The assay was immunoSEQ multiplex PCR, and TCRdb's table has in-frame clones only and misses some. Of roughly 240,000 clones listed, over 80% are singletons. The sequencing input was PBMCs or T cells enriched from blood (not recorded which). The receptors here all came from a woman aged 25 to 39 with acute COVID-19. The CDR3 runs from the conserved cysteine through the conserved F or W. D genes are given only for firm matches. Size is omitted from some rows. Given values are once, few, many or a class for expanded clones.

j_gene	v_gene	d_gene	abundance	CDR3nt	CDR3aa
TRBJ2-1	TRBV5-4	TRBD1	.	TGTGCCAGCAGCCCCGGACAGGGGGCGTACAATGAGCAGTTCTTC	CASSPGQGAYNEQFF
TRBJ2-1	TRBV15	TRBD2	.	TGTGCCACCAGCAAGGGACCTAGCGGGGGGCTCAAAAATGAGCAGTTCTTC	CATSKGPSGGLKNEQFF
TRBJ2-2	TRBV29-1	.	.	TGCAGCGTTCGGGGGTTCACCGGGGAGCTGTTTTTT	CSVRGFTGELFF
TRBJ2-4	TRBV7-2	.	.	TGTGCCAGCAGCCCGGTAGGGGTGGGAGCCAAAAACATTCAGTACTTC	CASSPVGVGAKNIQYF
TRBJ1-1	TRBV5-6	TRBD1	.	TGTGCCAGCAGCCCTACAGGGGGGAACACTGAAGCTTTCTTT	CASSPTGGNTEAFF
TRBJ1-3	TRBV11-3	TRBD1	.	TGTGCCAGCAGCCCGGGACAGGCAGGAAACACCATATATTTT	CASSPGQAGNTIYF
TRBJ1-3	TRBV25-1	.	.	TGTGCCAGCAGTGAACGGGGCTCTGGAAACACCATATATTTT	CASSERGSGNTIYF
TRBJ1-5	TRBV5-1	.	.	TGCGCCAGCAGAAGCGACAGAAATCAGCCCCAGCATTTT	CASRSDRNQPQHF
TRBJ1-2	TRBV21-1	.	.	TGTGCCAGCAGCAAATGGTCCGGGAAATCGCGAGGCTACACCTTC	CASSKWSGKSRGYTF
TRBJ1-2	TRBV7-8	TRBD1	once	TGTGCCAGCAGCCCCGGGACAGTAGCTAACTATGGCTACACCTTC	CASSPGTVANYGYTF
TRBJ2-7	TRBV10-3	TRBD1	once	TGTGCCATCAGTGACGCCGGGACAGGGGCGGAGTACGAGCAGTACTTC	CAISDAGTGAEYEQYF
TRBJ2-7	TRBV27	.	.	TGTGCCAGCAGTCCCGGGTCCTACGAGCAGTACTTC	CASSPGSYEQYF
TRBJ1-1	TRBV9	.	.	TGTGCCAGCAGCCACACTAACGGACTAATGAACACTGAAGCTTTCTTT	CASSHTNGLMNTEAFF
TRBJ2-2	TRBV7-9	.	.	TGTGCCAGCAGCCTGTACGGAGCCGGGGAGCTGTTTTTT	CASSLYGAGELFF
TRBJ1-1	TRBV27	TRBD1	.	TGTGCCAGCAGTTCCCCGTTGGGACAGTTGAACACTGAAGCTTTCTTT	CASSSPLGQLNTEAFF
TRBJ2-7	TRBV7-9	TRBD1	many	TGTGCCAGCAGAGGGACAGGGGGTAGTGAGCAGTACTTC	CASRGTGGSEQYF
TRBJ1-6	TRBV27	.	.	TGTGCCAGCAGTTTCGAGAGAGTTTCACCCCTCCACTTT	CASSFERVSPLHF
TRBJ2-1	TRBV6-6	TRBD2	.	TGTGCCAGCAGCCGACTAGCGGGGGGTCTTGAGCAGTTCTTC	CASSRLAGGLEQFF
TRBJ2-3	TRBV24-1	.	.	TGTGCCACCAGTGATGAGACAGATACGCAGTATTTT	CATSDETDTQYF
TRBJ2-5	TRBV25-1	.	.	TGTGCCAGCAGTGAGCTTCAGGGGTGGGAAGAGACCCAGTACTTC	CASSELQGWEETQYF
TRBJ2-2	TRBV6-1	TRBD2	.	TGTGCCAGCAGTGATATAACTAGCGGGGAATCCGGGGAGCTGTTTTTT	CASSDITSGESGELFF
TRBJ1-6	TRBV5-1	TRBD1	.	TGCGCCAGCAGCTTGGCCTGGGACAGCACCTATAATTCACCCCTCCACTTT	CASSLAWDSTYNSPLHF
TRBJ2-6	TRBV7-7	TRBD1	.	TGTGCTAGCAGCCCTATGCAGGGGGCAATTGGGGCCAACGTCCTGACTTTC	CASSPMQGAIGANVLTF
TRBJ1-1	TRBV5-6	.	.	TGTGCCAGCAGCACCACTACCTTCCAAGCTTTCTTT	CASSTTTFQAFF
TRBJ1-4	TRBV6-2/TRBV6-3	.	.	TGTGCCAGCAGTTACCAGGGAATAGGTCTGCTTGGGAAACTGTTTTTT	CASSYQGIGLLGKLFF
TRBJ1-1	TRBV29-1	.	.	TGCAGCGTTGTACCAACACAGGGTGCTGAAGCTTTCTTT	CSVVPTQGAEAFF
TRBJ1-1	TRBV18	.	once	TGTGCCAGCTCACCCGGCGAACTCCTCAGGGCTTTCTTT	CASSPGELLRAFF
TRBJ2-7	TRBV4-3	.	.	TGCGCCAGCAGCCAAGGGGCGTTCGGTGACGAGCAGTACTTC	CASSQGAFGDEQYF
TRBJ2-5	TRBV7-2	TRBD1	.	TGTGCCAGCAGCCCAGGGACAGGGGAAGAGACCCAGTACTTC	CASSPGTGEETQYF
TRBJ2-7	TRBV4-1	TRBD2	few	TGCGCCAGCAGCCAGGGACTAGCGGGGGTCTACGAGCAGTACTTC	CASSQGLAGVYEQYF
TRBJ2-7	TRBV19	.	.	TGTGCCACCGAAGGAGGGGGCGCTTACGAGCAGTACTTC	CATEGGGAYEQYF
TRBJ1-2	TRBV3-1/TRBV3-2	.	.	TGTGCCAGCAGCACCGGACAGTCGAACTATGGCTACACCTTC	CASSTGQSNYGYTF
TRBJ1-5	TRBV4-1	TRBD1	.	TGCGCCAGCAGCCGCTCGACAGGGGAACATCAGCCCCAGCATTTT	CASSRSTGEHQPQHF
TRBJ1-6	TRBV5-5	.	.	TGTGCCAGCTCTCCAACCAGGGAGGGATCACCCCTCCACTTT	CASSPTREGSPLHF
TRBJ1-4	TRBV19	TRBD1	few	TGTGCCAGTAGTACGGCAGGGGGCGCGAATGAAAAACTGTTTTTT	CASSTAGGANEKLFF
TRBJ1-2	TRBV4-1	.	once	TGCGCCAGCAGCCAAGATTGGGACTCTAACTATGGCTACACCTTC	CASSQDWDSNYGYTF
TRBJ1-5	TRBV19	.	once	TGTGCCAGTAGTATTTCGGTTCAGGGTCCGGATGGCAATCAGCCCCAGCATTTT	CASSISVQGPDGNQPQHF
TRBJ2-7	TRBV18	TRBD1	.	TGTGCCAGCTCACCAACAGGACAGGGGTTTGACGAGCAGTACTTC	CASSPTGQGFDEQYF
TRBJ2-1	TRBV7-7	TRBD2	.	TGTGCTAGCAGCCGCGGGGGGGGCTCCTACAATGAGCAGTTCTTC	CASSRGGGSYNEQFF
TRBJ1-1	TRBV7-6	TRBD1	.	TGTGCCAGCAGCTTAGTAGGGACAGGGAACACTGAAGCTTTCTTT	CASSLVGTGNTEAFF
TRBJ2-3	TRBV6-5	.	.	TGTGCCAGCAGGAGGGACTCAGATACGCAGTATTTT	CASRRDSDTQYF
TRBJ1-4	TRBV11-2	.	few	TGTGCCAGCAGCCCAGGGGCAGGGACTAATGAAAAACTGTTTTTT	CASSPGAGTNEKLFF
TRBJ2-2	TRBV14	TRBD2	once	TGTGCCAGCAGCCATTACGGGGGGGCCTTACCCGGGGAGCTGTTTTTT	CASSHYGGALPGELFF
TRBJ2-1	TRBV6-5	TRBD1	.	TGTGCCAGCAGTCATTCAGGGGGCGGCAATGAGCAGTTCTTC	CASSHSGGGNEQFF
TRBJ1-5	TRBV5-5	.	.	TGTGCCAGCAGCTTGGTAGATATCTTCAGCAATCAGCCCCAGCATTTT	CASSLVDIFSNQPQHF
TRBJ1-1	TRBV19	TRBD1	.	TGTGCCAGTACCCTGGACAGGGAGAACACTGAAGCTTTCTTT	CASTLDRENTEAFF
TRBJ1-5	TRBV2	TRBD1	once	TGTGCCAGCAGTGACAGGGGGCGGCGATATCAGCCCCAGCATTTT	CASSDRGRRYQPQHF
TRBJ2-5	TRBV15	TRBD1	few	TGTGCCACCAGCTCAGGGGGATTGGAGACCCAGTACTTC	CATSSGGLETQYF
TRBJ1-1	TRBV5-1	TRBD1	once	TGCGCCAGCAGCTTGGGGACAGGGGGCAGGAGGACTGAAGCTTTCTTT	CASSLGTGGRRTEAFF
TRBJ1-2	TRBV5-5	TRBD1	.	TGTGCCAGCAGCAAGGGACAGAATGGCTACACCTTC	CASSKGQNGYTF
TRBJ1-5	TRBV12-3/TRBV12-4	.	.	TGTGCCAGCAGCCTCGATACACATCAGCCCCAGCATTTT	CASSLDTHQPQHF
TRBJ1-2	TRBV6-4	TRBD1	.	TGTGCCAGCAGGCCCCGGGACAGGGGTTATGGCTACACCTTC	CASRPRDRGYGYTF
TRBJ1-5	TRBV7-9	.	.	TGTGCCAGCAGCCGAGAGGGGGGGCGCGGGAATCAGCCCCAGCATTTT	CASSREGGRGNQPQHF
TRBJ1-3	TRBV5-1	TRBD1	once	TGCGCCAGCAGCAGGGGACAGGGGGAAGACACCATATATTTT	CASSRGQGEDTIYF
TRBJ1-5	TRBV2	.	.	TGTGCCAGCAGCGGTGGGGGTACGGGAGGACAGCCCCAGCATTTT	CASSGGGTGGQPQHF